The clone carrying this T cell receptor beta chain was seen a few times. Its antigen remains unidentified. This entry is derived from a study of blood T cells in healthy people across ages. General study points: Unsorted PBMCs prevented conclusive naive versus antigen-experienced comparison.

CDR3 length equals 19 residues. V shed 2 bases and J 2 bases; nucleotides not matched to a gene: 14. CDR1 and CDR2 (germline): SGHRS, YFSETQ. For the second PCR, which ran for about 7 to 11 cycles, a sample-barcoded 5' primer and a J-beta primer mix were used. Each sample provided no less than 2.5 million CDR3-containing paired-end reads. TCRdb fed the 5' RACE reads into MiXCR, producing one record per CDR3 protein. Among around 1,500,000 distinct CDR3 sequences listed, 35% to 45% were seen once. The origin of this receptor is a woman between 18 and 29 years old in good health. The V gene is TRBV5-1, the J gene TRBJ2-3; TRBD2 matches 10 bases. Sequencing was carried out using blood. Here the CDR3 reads CASSFPSGRAGLSTDTQYF. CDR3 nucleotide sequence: TGCGCCAGCAGCTTCCCCAGCGGGAGGGCCGGCCTCTCCACAGATACGCAGTATTTT. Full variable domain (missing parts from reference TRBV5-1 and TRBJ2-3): KAGVTQTPRYLIKTRGQQVTLSCSPISGHRSVSWYQQTPGQGLQFLFEYFSETQRNKGNFPGRFSGRQFSNSRSEMNVSTLELGDSALYLCASSFPSGRAGLSTDTQYFGPGTRLTVL.